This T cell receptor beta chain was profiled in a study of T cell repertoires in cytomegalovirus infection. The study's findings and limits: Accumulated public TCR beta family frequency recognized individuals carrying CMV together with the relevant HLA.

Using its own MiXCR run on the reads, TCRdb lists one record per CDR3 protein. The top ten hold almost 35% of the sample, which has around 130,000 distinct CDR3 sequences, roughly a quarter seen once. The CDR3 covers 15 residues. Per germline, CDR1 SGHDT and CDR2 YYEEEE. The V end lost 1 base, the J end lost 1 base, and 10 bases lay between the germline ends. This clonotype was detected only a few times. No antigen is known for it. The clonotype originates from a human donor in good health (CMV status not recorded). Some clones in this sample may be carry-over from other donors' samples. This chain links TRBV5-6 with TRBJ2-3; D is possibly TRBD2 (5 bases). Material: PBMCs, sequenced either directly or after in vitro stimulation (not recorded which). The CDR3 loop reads CASSLTSGGTDTQYF. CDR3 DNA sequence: TGTGCCAGCAGCTTGACTTCCGGGGGCACAGATACGCAGTATTTT.